This T cell receptor (beta chain) appears in the sequencing data of a study of spatial heterogeneity in lung cancer. This clonotype was seen a few times. This CDR3 spans 12 amino acids. V was shortened by 4 bases and J by 6 bases, with 6 bases between the two germline ends. CDR1 is LGHNA, CDR2 YNFKEQ, per germline. TCRdb re-derived calls from the 5' RACE reads in MiXCR, one entry per CDR3 protein. The table lists around 890 distinct CDR3 sequences, 13% of them singletons, with around 40% in the top ten. The time point: sample taken at primary tumor resection. Unsorted tumor, nontumor lung tissue or cryopreserved PBMC supplied the whole RNA.

This material consisted of PBMCs, taken at surgery. The sequence was collected from a male donor with early-stage non-small cell lung cancer. The V call is TRBV4-2, the J call TRBJ2-2; D ambiguous. The CDR3 region is CASSPVAGELFF. In DNA, the CDR3 is TGTGCCAGCAGCCCGGTCGCCGGGGAGCTGTTTTTT.